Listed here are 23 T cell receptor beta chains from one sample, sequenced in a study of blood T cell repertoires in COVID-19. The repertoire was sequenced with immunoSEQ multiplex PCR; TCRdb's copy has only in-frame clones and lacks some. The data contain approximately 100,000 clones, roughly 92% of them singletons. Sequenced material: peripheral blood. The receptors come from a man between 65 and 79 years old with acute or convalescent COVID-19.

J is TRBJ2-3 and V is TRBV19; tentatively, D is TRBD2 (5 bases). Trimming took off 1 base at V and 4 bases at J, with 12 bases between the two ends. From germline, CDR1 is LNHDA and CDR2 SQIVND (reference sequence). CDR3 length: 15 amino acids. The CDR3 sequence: CASSIGLGGADTQYF. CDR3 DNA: TGTGCCAGTAGTATAGGGCTAGGAGGCGCAGATACGCAGTATTTT.

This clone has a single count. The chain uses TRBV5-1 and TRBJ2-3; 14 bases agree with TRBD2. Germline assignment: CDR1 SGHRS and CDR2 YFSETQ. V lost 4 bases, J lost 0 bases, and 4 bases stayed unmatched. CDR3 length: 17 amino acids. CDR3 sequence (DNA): TGCGCCAGCAGCAGACTAGCGGGGGGGCCTAGCACAGATACGCAGTATTTT. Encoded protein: CASSRLAGGPSTDTQYF.

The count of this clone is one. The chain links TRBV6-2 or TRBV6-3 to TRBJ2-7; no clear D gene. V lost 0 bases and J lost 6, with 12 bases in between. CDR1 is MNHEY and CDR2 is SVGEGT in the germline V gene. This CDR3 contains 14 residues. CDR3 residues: CASSYSTQFGEQYF. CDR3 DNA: TGTGCCAGCAGTTACTCGACACAGTTCGGCGAGCAGTACTTC.

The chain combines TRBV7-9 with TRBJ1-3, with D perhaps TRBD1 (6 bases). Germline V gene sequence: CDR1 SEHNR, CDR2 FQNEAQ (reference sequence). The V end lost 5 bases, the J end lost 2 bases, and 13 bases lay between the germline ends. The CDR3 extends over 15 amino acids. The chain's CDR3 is CASSVPGTTGNTIYF. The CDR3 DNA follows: TGTGCCAGCAGCGTTCCCGGGACAACTGGAAACACCATATATTTT.

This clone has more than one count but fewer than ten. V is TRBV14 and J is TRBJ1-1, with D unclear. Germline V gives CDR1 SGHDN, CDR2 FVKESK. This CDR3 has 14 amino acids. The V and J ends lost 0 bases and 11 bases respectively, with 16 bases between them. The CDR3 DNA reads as TGTGCCAGCAGCCAAGATCTGTTGACCCGGAGGGCTTTCTTT. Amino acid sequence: CASSQDLLTRRAFF.

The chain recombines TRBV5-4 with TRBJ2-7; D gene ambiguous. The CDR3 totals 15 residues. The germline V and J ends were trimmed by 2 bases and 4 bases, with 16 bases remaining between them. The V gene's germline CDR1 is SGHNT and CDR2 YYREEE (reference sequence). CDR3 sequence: CASSFLTAESYEQYF. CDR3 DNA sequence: TGTGCCAGCAGCTTTCTAACTGCCGAATCTTACGAGCAGTACTTC.

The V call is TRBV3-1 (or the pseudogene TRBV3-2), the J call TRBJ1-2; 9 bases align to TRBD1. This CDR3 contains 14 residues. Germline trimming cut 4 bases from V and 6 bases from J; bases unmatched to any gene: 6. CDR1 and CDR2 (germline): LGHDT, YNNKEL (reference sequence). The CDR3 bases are TGTGCCAGCAGCCCGGGACAGGGATGGGATGGCTACACCTTC. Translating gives CASSPGQGWDGYTF.

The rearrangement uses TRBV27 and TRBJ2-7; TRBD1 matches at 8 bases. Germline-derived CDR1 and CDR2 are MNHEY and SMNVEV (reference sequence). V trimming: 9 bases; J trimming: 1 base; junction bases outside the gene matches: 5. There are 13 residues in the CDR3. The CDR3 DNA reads TGTGCCAGTAAGACAGGGGCGTCCTACGAGCAGTACTTC. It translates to CASKTGASYEQYF.

The CDR3, as DNA: TGTGCCAGCAGCAAAGCAGGAGCTAACTATGGCTACACCTTC. Amino acid sequence: CASSKAGANYGYTF. The gene calls are TRBV21-1 and TRBJ1-2. TRBV21-1 is annotated as a pseudogene. This CDR3 is 14 amino acids long.

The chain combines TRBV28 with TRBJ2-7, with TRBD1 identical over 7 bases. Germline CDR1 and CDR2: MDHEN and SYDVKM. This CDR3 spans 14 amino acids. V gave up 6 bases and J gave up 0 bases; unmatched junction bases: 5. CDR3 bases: TGTGCCAGCAGCCATGGGGACAGCTCCTACGAGCAGTACTTC. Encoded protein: CASSHGDSSYEQYF.

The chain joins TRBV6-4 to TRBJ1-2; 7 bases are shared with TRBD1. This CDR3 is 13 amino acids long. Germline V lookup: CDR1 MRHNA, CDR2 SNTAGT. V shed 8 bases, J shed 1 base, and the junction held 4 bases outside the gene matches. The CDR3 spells CASLGQSNYGYTF. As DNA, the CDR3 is TGTGCCAGCTTGGGACAGAGTAACTATGGCTACACCTTC.

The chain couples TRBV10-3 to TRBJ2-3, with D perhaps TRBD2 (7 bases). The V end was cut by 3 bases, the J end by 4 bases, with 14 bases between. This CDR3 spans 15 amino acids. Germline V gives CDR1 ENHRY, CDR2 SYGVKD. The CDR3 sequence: CAISDAGAGSDTQYF. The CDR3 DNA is TGTGCCATCAGTGACGCGGGGGCCGGGTCAGATACGCAGTATTTT.

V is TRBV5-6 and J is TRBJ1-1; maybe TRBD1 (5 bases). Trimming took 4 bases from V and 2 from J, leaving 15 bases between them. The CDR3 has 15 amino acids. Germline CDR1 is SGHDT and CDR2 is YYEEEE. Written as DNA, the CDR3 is TGTGCCAGCAGCCGGGTGGGGGGTATTAACACTGAAGCTTTCTTT. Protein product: CASSRVGGINTEAFF. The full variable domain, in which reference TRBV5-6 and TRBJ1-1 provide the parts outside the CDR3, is DAGVTQSPTHLIKTRGQQVTLRCSPKSGHDTVSWYQQALGQGPQFIFQYYEEEERQRGNFPDRFSGHQFPNYSSELNVNALLLGDSALYLCASSRVGGINTEAFFGQGTRLTVV.

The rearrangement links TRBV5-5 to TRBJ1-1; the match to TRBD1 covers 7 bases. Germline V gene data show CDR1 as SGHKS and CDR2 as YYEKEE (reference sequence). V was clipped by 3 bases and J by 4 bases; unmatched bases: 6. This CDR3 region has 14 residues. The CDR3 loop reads CASSSGQRSTEAFF. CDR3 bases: TGTGCCAGCAGCTCGGGACAGAGGAGCACTGAAGCTTTCTTT.

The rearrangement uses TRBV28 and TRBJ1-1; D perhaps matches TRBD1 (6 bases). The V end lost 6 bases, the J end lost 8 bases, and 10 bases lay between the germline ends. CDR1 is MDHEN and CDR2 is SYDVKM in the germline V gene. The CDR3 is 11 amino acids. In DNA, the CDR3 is TGTGCCAGCAGCAGACAGGCCGAAGCTTTCTTT. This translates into CASSRQAEAFF. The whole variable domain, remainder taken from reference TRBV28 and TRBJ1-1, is DVKVTQSSRYLVKRTGEKVFLECVQDMDHENMFWYRQDPGLGLRLIYFSYDVKMKEKGDIPEGYSVSREKKERFSLILESASTNQTSMYLCASSRQAEAFFGQGTRLTVV.

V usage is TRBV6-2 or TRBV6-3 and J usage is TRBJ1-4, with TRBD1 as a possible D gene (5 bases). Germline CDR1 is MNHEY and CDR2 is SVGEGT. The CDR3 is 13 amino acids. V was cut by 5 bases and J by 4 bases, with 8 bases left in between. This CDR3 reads CASSDRYNEKLFF. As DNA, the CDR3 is TGTGCCAGCAGTGACAGATATAATGAAAAACTGTTTTTT.

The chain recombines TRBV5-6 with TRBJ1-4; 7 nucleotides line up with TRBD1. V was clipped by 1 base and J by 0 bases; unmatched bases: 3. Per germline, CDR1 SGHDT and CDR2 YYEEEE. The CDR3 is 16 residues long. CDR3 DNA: TGTGCCAGCAGCTTGTTTGGGACAGCAACTAATGAAAAACTGTTTTTT. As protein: CASSLFGTATNEKLFF.

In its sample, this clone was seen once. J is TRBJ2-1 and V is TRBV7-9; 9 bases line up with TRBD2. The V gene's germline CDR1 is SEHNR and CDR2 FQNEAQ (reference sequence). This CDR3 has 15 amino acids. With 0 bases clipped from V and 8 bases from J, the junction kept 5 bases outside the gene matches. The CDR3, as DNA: TGTGCCAGCAGCTTAGCGGCGGGGGGGCATGATGAGCAGTTCTTC. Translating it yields CASSLAAGGHDEQFF.

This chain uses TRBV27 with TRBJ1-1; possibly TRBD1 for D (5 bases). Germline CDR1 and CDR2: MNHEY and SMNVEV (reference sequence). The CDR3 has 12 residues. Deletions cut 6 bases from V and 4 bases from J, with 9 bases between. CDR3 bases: TGTGCCAGCAGCAGGGAAGGCACTGAAGCTTTCTTT. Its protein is CASSREGTEAFF.

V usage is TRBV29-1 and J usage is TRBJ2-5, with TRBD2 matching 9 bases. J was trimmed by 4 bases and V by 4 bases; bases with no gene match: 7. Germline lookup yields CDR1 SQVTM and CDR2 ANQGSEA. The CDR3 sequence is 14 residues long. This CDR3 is CSVVGREGRETQYF. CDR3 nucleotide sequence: TGCAGCGTTGTCGGGCGGGAGGGCCGAGAGACCCAGTACTTC.

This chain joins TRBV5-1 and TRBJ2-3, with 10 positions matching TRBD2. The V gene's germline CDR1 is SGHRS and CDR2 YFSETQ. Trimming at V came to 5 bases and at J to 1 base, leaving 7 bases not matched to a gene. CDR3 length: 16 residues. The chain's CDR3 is CASRGSLAGGTDTQYF. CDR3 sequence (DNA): TGCGCCAGCAGGGGATCGCTAGCGGGGGGCACAGATACGCAGTATTTT.

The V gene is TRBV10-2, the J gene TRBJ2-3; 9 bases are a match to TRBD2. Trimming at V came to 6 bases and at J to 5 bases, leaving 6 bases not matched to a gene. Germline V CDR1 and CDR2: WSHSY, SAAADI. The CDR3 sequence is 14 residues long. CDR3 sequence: CASSLAGSGDTQYF. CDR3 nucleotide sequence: TGCGCCAGCAGCCTAGCGGGATCGGGAGATACGCAGTATTTT.

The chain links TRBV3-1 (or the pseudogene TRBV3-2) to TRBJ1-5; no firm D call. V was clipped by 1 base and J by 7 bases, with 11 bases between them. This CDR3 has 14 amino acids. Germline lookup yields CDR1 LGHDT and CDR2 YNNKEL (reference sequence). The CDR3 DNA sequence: TGTGCCAGCAGCCAAGTTCGGGGAGGGCAGCCCCAGCATTTT. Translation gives CASSQVRGGQPQHF.